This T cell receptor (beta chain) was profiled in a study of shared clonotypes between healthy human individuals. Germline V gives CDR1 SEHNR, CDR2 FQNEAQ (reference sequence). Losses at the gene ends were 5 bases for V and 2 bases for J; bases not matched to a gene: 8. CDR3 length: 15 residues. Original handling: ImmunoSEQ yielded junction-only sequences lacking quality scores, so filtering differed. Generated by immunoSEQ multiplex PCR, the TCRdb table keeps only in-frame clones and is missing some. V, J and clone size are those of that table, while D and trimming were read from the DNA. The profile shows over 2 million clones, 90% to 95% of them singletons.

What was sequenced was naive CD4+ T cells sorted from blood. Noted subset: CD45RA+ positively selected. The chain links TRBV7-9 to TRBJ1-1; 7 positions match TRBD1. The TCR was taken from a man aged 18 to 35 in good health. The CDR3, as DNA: TGTGCCAGCAGCCAACCGGGACAGATCAACACTGAAGCTTTCTTT. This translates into CASSQPGQINTEAFF.